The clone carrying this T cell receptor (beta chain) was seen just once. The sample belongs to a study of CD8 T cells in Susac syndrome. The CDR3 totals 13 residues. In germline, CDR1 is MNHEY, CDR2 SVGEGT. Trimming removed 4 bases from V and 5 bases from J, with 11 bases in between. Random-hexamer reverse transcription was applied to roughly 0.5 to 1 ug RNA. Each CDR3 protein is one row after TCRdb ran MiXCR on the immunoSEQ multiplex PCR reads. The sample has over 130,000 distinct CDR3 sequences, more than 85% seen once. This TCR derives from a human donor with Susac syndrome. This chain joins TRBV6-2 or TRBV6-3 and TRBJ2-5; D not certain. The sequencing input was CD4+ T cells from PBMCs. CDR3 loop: CASSSGRHETQYF. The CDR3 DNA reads TGTGCCAGCAGTTCTGGACGCCATGAGACCCAGTACTTC.